What follows is one T cell receptor beta chain and its context. Its antigen is undetermined. The V gene's germline CDR1 is SGHTA and CDR2 FQGTGA. The CDR3 has 18 residues. V gave up 4 bases and J gave up 4 bases, with 20 bases separating them. The sample comes from a study of cytotoxic CD8 clonotypes in ibrutinib-treated CLL. Clones were sequenced by immunoSEQ multiplex PCR, and TCRdb holds only the in-frame ones, with some missing. This table has approximately 210,000 clones, 55% to 85% appearing once. Study-wide points: Clonality was higher at ibrutinib response and returned toward baseline at progression.

The chain uses TRBV7-3 and TRBJ2-6, with D perhaps being TRBD1 or TRBD2 (5 bases each). The clonotype comes from a human donor with chronic lymphocytic leukemia. The sequences come from PBMCs, collected after 24 months of ibrutinib treatment. The CDR3 nucleotides read TGTGCCAGCAGCTCGAGACGGGACGCGTTGTTAGGGGCCAACGTCCTGACTTTC. This sequence encodes CASSSRRDALLGANVLTF.